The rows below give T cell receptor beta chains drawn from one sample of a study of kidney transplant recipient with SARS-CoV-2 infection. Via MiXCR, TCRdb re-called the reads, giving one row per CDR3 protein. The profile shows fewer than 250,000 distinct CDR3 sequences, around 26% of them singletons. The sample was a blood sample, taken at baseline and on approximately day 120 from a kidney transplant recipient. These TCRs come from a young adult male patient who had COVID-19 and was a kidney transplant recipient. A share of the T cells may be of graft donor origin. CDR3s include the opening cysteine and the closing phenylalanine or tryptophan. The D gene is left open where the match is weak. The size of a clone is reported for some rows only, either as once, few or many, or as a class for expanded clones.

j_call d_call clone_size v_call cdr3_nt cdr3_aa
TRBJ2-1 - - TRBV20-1 TGCAGTGCCAAGACATACTCCTACAATGAGCAGTTCTTC CSAKTYSYNEQFF
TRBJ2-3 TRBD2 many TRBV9 TGTGCCAGCAGCATATTAGCGGGGGCCCGCACAGATACGCAGTATTTT CASSILAGARTDTQYF
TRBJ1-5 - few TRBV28 TGTGCCAGCAGCCCATCTAGAGGGTCGAATCAGCCCCAGCATTTT CASSPSRGSNQPQHF
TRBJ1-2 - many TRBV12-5 TGTGCTAGTGGTGAGTGGTCTTTGCAGGGAAAGACCTATGGCTACACCTTC CASGEWSLQGKTYGYTF
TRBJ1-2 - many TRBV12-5 TGTGCTAGTGGTTGTAACACTTTGCAGGGAAAGACCTATGGCTACACCTTC CASGCNTLQGKTYGYTF
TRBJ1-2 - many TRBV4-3 TGCGCCAGCAGCTCTAAAGAAGGACGTCGAAAGACCTATGGCTACACCTTC CASSSKEGRRKTYGYTF
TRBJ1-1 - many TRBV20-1 TGCAGTGCTATACTATCAATCGGGACTGAAGCTTTCTTT CSAILSIGTEAFF
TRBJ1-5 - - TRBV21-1 TGTGCCAGCAGCATACCATTAGCTACATTGGCATCATCAGCCCCAGCATTT CASSIPLATLASSAPAF
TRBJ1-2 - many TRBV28 TGTGCCAGCACGGGGCAAGACTATGGCTACACCTTC CASTGQDYGYTF
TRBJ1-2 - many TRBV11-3 TGTGCCAGCAGCAAACAGTACGATCTCGGAAAGACCTATGGCTACACCTTC CASSKQYDLGKTYGYTF
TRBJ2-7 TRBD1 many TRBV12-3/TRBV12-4 TGTGCCAGCGCAATGACAGGGATGAACTACGAGCAGTACTTC CASAMTGMNYEQYF
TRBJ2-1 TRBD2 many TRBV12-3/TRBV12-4 TGTGCCAGCAGTTTAAGTCTAGCGGGAGGATCAACCTCCTACAATGAGCAGTTCTTC CASSLSLAGGSTSYNEQFF
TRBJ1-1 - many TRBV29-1 TGCAGCGTAGGGTCCCGAAACACTGAAGCTTTCTTT CSVGSRNTEAFF
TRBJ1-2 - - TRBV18 TGTGCCAGCCCACAAGATCCTTATATGGCCCTAGCTAACTATGGCTACACCTTC CASPQDPYMALANYGYTF
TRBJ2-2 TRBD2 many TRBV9 TGTGCCAGCAGCGTAATAGCGGGATTCACCGGGGAGCTGTTTTTT CASSVIAGFTGELFF
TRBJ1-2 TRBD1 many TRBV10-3 TGTGCCATCACCGCCCCAGGGGGAAGCTATGGCTACACCTTC CAITAPGGSYGYTF
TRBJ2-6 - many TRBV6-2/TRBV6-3 TGTGCCAGCAGTTACTCGGGGGCTGGGGCCAACGTCCTGACTTTC CASSYSGAGANVLTF
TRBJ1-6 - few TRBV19 TGTGCCAGTAGTAGTCGGGCGCGATCCTATAATTCACCCCTCCGCTTT CASSSRARSYNSPLRF
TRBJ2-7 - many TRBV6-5 TGTGCCAGCAGTCTTACCATTCCAGGGAGCTCCTACGAGCAGTACTTC CASSLTIPGSSYEQYF
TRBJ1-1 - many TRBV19 TGTGCCAGTAACCGACGGGGGGGCGCGGACCCCACTGAAGCTTTCTTT CASNRRGGADPTEAFF
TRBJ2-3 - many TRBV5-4 TGTGCCAGCAGCGCCGGGGGCGAAAGAAGCACAGATACGCAGTATTTT CASSAGGERSTDTQYF
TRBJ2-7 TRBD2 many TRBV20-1 TGCAGTGATAGTCACCGGGAGGGCTACGAGCAGTACTTC CSDSHREGYEQYF
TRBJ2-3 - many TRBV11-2 TGTGCCAGCAGTAACCGGTCCTTGACTTTGGGTACAGATACGCAGTATTTT CASSNRSLTLGTDTQYF
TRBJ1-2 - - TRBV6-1 TGTGCCAGCAGTCGGGGTTTGGAATGTAGAAAGACCTATGGCTACCCCTTC CASSRGLECRKTYGYPF
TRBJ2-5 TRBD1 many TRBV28 TGTGCCGGCCGGGACAGGGGTAAGGAGACCCAGTACTTC CAGRDRGKETQYF
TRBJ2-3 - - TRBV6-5 TGTGCCAGCAGTTACTCTGGCGAGCTCACAGATACGCAGTATTTT CASSYSGELTDTQYF
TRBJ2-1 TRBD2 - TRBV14 TGTGCCAGCAGTCCCACCCTACGCGGAGGGAGGGCCTTCTACAATGAGCAGTTCTTC CASSPTLRGGRAFYNEQFF
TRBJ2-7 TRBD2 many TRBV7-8 TGTGCCAGCAGCTTGTTAGGTATGACTAGCGGGAGACCCTACGAGCAGTACTTC CASSLLGMTSGRPYEQYF